Presented here are 9 T cell receptor beta chains from one specimen sequenced in a study of T cell repertoires in cytomegalovirus infection. A single record per CDR3 protein comes from TCRdb applying MiXCR to the reads. The sample yields roughly 60,000 distinct CDR3 sequences, more than 25% seen once. No antigen is known for these receptors. The sample was PBMCs, sequenced either directly or after in vitro stimulation (not recorded which). Receptor source: a human donor in good health (CMV status not recorded). Some clones in this sample may be carry-over from other donors' samples.

This clonotype was counted only a few times. This chain uses TRBV10-3 with TRBJ2-7; the D is unclear. V was pared by 0 bases and J by 5 bases, with 11 bases between. The CDR3 spans 14 residues. Germline-derived CDR1 and CDR2 are ENHRY and SYGVKD. CDR3 loop: CAISESGNPDEQYF. CDR3 nucleotides: TGTGCCATCAGTGAGTCGGGGAACCCTGACGAGCAGTACTTC.

This clonotype occurred a few times. The chain recombines TRBV7-9 with TRBJ2-4; no clear D. V lost 5 bases, J lost 4 bases, and 18 bases lay in between. The CDR3 has 16 residues. The V gene's germline CDR1 is SEHNR and CDR2 FQNEAQ (reference sequence). CDR3 residues: CASSPRLGAPKNIQYF. CDR3 in DNA: TGTGCCAGCAGCCCGCGCCTTGGAGCCCCAAAAAACATTCAGTACTTC. Full variable domain (missing parts from reference TRBV7-9 and TRBJ2-4): DTGVSQNPRHKITKRGQNVTFRCDPISEHNRLYWYRQTLGQGPEFLTYFQNEAQLEKSRLLSDRFSAERPKGSFSTLEIQRTEQGDSAMYLCASSPRLGAPKNIQYFGAGTRLSVL.

This clonotype was detected only a few times. The genes are TRBV24-1 and TRBJ2-7; D might be TRBD2 (5 bases). The ends were cut back, 3 bases at V and 5 bases at J, with 10 bases in the middle. Germline lookup yields CDR1 KGHDR and CDR2 SFDVKD. The CDR3 contains 13 residues. CDR3 DNA: TGTGCCACCAGTGATGGGAGTTCGGACGAGCAGTACTTC. It translates to CATSDGSSDEQYF.

The genes are TRBV30 and TRBJ2-7; D is undetermined. Germline V gives CDR1 GTSNPN, CDR2 SVGIG (reference sequence). The CDR3 is 13 residues long. Deletions cut 0 bases from V and 0 bases from J, with 6 bases between. As DNA, the CDR3 is TGTGCCTGGAGTGTAGCTAACTCCTACGAGCAGTACTTC. Translating gives CAWSVANSYEQYF.

A note on this clonotype: One junction end disagrees with the germline gene, perhaps due to a read error. The chain joins TRBV7-9 to TRBJ2-1, with D unresolved. CDR3 length: 12 residues. Germline assignment: CDR1 SEHNR and CDR2 FQNEAQ (reference sequence). For the CDR3, the DNA is TGTGCCAGCAGCTCCAAACTGATAAAGACTCTCTTC. Translating gives CASSSKLIKTLF. The whole variable domain, filled in from reference TRBV7-9 and TRBJ2-1, reads DTGVSQNPRHKITKRGQNVTFRCDPISEHNRLYWYRQTLGQGPEFLTYFQNEAQLEKSRLLSDRFSAERPKGSFSTLEIQRTEQGDSAMYLCASSSKLIKTLFGPGTRLTVL.

The chain employs TRBV12-3 or TRBV12-4 and TRBJ1-2; possible D gene TRBD1, 5 bases. Trimming cost V 4 bases and J 8 bases, with 14 bases left between them. The CDR3 length is 13 residues. This CDR3 reads CASSSDSFGGYTF. CDR3 DNA sequence: TGTGCCAGCAGTTCCGACAGCTTCGGCGGCTACACCTTC.

A word on this clonotype: A junction end diverges from the germline sequence, so it may reflect a read error. This chain joins TRBV7-2 and TRBJ2-1, with D uncertain. The germline V gene encodes CDR1 SGHTA and CDR2 FQGNSA. The CDR3 totals 11 residues. CDR3 sequence reads: CASSSHNEQFF. Written as DNA, the CDR3 is TGTGCCAGCAGCTCCCACAATGAGCAGTTCTTC.

This clonotype was counted only a few times. The V call is TRBV20-1, the J call TRBJ1-6; no reliable D call. This CDR3 comprises 15 residues. Germline lookup yields CDR1 DFQATT and CDR2 SNEGSKA (reference sequence). V was trimmed by 7 bases and J by 0 bases, leaving 13 bases between them. The CDR3: CSGRSASSYNSPLHF. CDR3 sequence (DNA): TGCAGTGGTCGGTCGGCGAGCTCCTATAATTCACCCCTCCACTTT.

The chain carries TRBV30 and TRBJ2-5; either TRBD1 or TRBD2 may fit D (5 bases each). CDR3 size: 13 residues. V shed 2 bases and J shed 5 bases, with 12 bases lying between them. Germline V gene lookup returns CDR1 GTSNPN and CDR2 SVGIG (reference sequence). CDR3 in amino acids: CAWSLGDAETQYF. The CDR3 DNA follows: TGTGCCTGGAGTTTGGGGGATGCCGAGACCCAGTACTTC. The full variable domain, completed using reference TRBV30 and TRBJ2-5, is SQTIHQWPATLVQPVGSPLSLECTVEGTSNPNLYWYRQAAGRGLQLLFYSVGIGQISSEVPQNLSASRPQDRQFILSSKKLLLSDSGFYLCAWSLGDAETQYFGPGTRLLVL.